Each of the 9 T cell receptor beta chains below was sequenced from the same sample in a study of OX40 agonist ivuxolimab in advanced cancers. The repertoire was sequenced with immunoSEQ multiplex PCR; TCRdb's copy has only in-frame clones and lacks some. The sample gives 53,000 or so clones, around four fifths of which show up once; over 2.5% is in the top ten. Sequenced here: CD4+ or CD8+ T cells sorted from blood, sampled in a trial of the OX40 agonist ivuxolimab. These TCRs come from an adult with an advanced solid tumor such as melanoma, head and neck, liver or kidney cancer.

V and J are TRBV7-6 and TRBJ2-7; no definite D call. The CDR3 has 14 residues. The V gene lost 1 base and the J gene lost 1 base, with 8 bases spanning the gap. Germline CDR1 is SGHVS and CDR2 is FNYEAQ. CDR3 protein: CASSLEGGSYEQYF. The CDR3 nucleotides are TGTGCCAGCAGCTTAGAGGGCGGATCCTACGAGCAGTACTTC.

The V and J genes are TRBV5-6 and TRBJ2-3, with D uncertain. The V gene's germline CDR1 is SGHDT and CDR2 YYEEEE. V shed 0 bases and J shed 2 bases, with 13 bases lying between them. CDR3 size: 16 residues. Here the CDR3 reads CASSLVLDPITDTQYF. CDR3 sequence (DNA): TGTGCCAGCAGCTTGGTTCTCGACCCCATCACAGATACGCAGTATTTT.

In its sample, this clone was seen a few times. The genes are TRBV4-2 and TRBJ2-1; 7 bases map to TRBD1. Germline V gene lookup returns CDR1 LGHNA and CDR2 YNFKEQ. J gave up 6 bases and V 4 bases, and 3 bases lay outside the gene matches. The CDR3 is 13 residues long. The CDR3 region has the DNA TGTGCCAGCAGCCTAAACAGGGGCAATGAGCAGTTCTTC. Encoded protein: CASSLNRGNEQFF.

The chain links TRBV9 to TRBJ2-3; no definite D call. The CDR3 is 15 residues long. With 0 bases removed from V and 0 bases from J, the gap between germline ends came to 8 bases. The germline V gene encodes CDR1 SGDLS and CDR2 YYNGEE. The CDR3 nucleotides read TGTGCCAGCAGCGTAGCTTGGCTTAGCACAGATACGCAGTATTTT. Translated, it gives CASSVAWLSTDTQYF.

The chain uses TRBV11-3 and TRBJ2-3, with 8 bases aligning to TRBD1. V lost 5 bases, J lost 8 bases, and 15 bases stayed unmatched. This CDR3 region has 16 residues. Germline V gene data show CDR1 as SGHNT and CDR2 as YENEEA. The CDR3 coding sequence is TGTGCCAGCAGCCCCCATTATCAGGGGGCATGGGGTACGCAGTATTTT. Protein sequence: CASSPHYQGAWGTQYF.

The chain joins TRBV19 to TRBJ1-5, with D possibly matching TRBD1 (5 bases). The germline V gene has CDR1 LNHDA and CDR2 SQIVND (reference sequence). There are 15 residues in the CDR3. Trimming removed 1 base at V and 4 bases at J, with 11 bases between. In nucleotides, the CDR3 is TGTGCCAGTAGTATAGTCCCGACAGAAAATCAGCCCCAGCATTTT. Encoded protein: CASSIVPTENQPQHF.

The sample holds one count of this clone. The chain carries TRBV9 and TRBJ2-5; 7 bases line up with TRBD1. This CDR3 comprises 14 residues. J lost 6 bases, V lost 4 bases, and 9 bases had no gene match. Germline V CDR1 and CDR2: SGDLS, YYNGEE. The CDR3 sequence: CASSPIGQAQTQYF. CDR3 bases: TGTGCCAGCAGCCCTATCGGACAGGCCCAGACCCAGTACTTC.

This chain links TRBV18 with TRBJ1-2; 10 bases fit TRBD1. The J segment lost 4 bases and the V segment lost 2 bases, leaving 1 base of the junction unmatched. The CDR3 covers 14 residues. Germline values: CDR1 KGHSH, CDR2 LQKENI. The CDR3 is CASSPRDRGYGYTF. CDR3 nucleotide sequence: TGTGCCAGCTCACCAAGGGACAGGGGCTATGGCTACACCTTC.

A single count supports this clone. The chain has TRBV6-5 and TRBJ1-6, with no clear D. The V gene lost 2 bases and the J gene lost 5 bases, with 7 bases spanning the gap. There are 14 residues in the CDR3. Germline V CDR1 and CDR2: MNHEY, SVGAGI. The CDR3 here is CASSYGGNNSPLHF. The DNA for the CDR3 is TGTGCCAGCAGTTACGGAGGGAATAATTCACCCCTCCACTTT.